The T cell receptor beta chain described here comes from a study of read filtering for tumor transcriptome and immune sequencing. Study details: The cohort had around 18 men and 14 to 15 women aged about 45 to 80, mean about 72 years. By R-ISS, stages I, II and III held 8, 16 and 7 patients. General observations from the study: Single-read clonotypes: about 81.9% of IR-seq clonotypes (approximately 4% of reads), about 75% of RNA-seq clonotypes (44.6% of reads).

Germline V gene sequence: CDR1 SQVTM, CDR2 ANQGSEA. The CDR3 has 12 residues. The V and J ends lost 5 bases and 4 bases respectively, with 11 bases between them. The library was built from about 400 ng RNA with molecular barcoded adaptors for alpha/delta and beta/gamma chains. TCRdb reprocessed the reads with MiXCR, giving one entry per CDR3 protein. The table lists tens of thousands of distinct CDR3 sequences, under 25% of them singletons, with about 15% in the top ten. With regard to this clonotype: Its antigen is as yet unknown.

The rearrangement uses TRBV29-1 and TRBJ2-5; possibly TRBD1 for D (5 bases). This sequence was found in a donor older than 35 with multiple myeloma. Sequenced sample: a population of CD138-negative cells sorted from bone marrow. The CDR3 nucleotides read TGCAGCGTTCAGGGCTTGGGAGAGACCCAGTACTTC. Translated, it gives CSVQGLGETQYF.